These T cell receptor beta chains were read from a single sample in a study of T cells in Graves' hyperthyroidism and ophthalmopathy. TCRdb recomputed calls from the multiplex PCR reads with MiXCR, one row per CDR3 protein. The table lists around 300,000 distinct CDR3 sequences, 12% to 15% of them singletons. The sample comprised blood. These receptors were obtained from a woman aged 40 to 49 with Graves' hyperthyroidism. Both conserved end residues are part of each CDR3. The order of the fields is D gene, J gene, clone size, V gene, CDR3 DNA, CDR3 protein. D genes are given only for firm matches. Not all rows give a size; the values are once, few, many and, for expanded clones, a class.

NA	TRBJ1-5	many	TRBV6-5	TGTGCCAGCAGTTACGGGAGGGGCAATCAGCCCCAGCATTTT	CASSYGRGNQPQHF
NA	TRBJ1-5	many	TRBV7-8	TGTGCCAGCAGGGCACAGCAAAGCAATCAGCCCCAGCATTTT	CASRAQQSNQPQHF
NA	TRBJ2-1	many	TRBV7-9	TGTGCCAGCAGCCCCAGAGACAATGAGCAGTTCTTC	CASSPRDNEQFF
TRBD1	TRBJ1-1	many	TRBV5-1	TGCGCCAGCAGCTTATCGACAGGGGCCCCTGGGGAAGCTTTCTTT	CASSLSTGAPGEAFF
NA	TRBJ2-6	many	TRBV20-1	TGCAGTGCTAGGTCCGGGGCCAACGTCCTGACTTTC	CSARSGANVLTF
TRBD1	TRBJ2-7	many	TRBV6-2/TRBV6-3	TGTGCCAGCAGAGCGACAGGGTTGGGCTCCTACGAGCAGTACTTC	CASRATGLGSYEQYF
TRBD2	TRBJ2-2	many	TRBV7-6	TGTGCCAGCAGCTTAGTTGCTAGCGGGAGGGCCGGCACCGGGGAGCTGTTTTTT	CASSLVASGRAGTGELFF
NA	TRBJ2-4	many	TRBV6-1	TGTGCCAGCAGTAAAGACCAGACCAAAAACATTCAGTACTTC	CASSKDQTKNIQYF
TRBD1	TRBJ2-1	few	TRBV20-1	TGCAGTGCTAACGCCGGACAGGGCGGCAATGAGCAGTTCTTC	CSANAGQGGNEQFF
NA	TRBJ1-1	many	TRBV3-1	TGTGCCAGCAGCCTGGCAGGGGAAATAAAAGCTTTCTTT	CASSLAGEIKAFF
TRBD2	TRBJ2-7	many	TRBV20-1	TGCAGTGCTAGAGACCTAGCGGGAGCACCTCTCGAGCAGTACTTC	CSARDLAGAPLEQYF
TRBD2	TRBJ2-7	many	TRBV28	TGTGCCAGCAGTCTCGGGACTAGCGGGTTTTCCTACGAGCAGTACTTC	CASSLGTSGFSYEQYF
NA	TRBJ2-7	once	TRBV4-1	TGCGCCAGCAGCCAAGGCCCAGGGGGAGGGTCCTACGAGCAGTACTTC	CASSQGPGGGSYEQYF
NA	TRBJ1-1	many	TRBV5-1	TGCGCCAGCAGCTTGGAGGACAGCACCGTTGTGAACACTGAAGCTTTCTTT	CASSLEDSTVVNTEAFF
TRBD2	TRBJ2-1	few	TRBV6-1	TGTGCCAGCAGTTCCGGGCTAGCGGGGAAAGATGAGCAGTTCTTC	CASSSGLAGKDEQFF
TRBD2	TRBJ2-5	few	TRBV3-1	TGTGCCAGCAGCTCCCGTTTGTCTAGCGGGGGTGGGGCCCAGTACTTC	CASSSRLSSGGGAQYF
NA	TRBJ1-4	NA	TRBV10-3	TGTGCCACCGAGCGGGAGGGCGATGAAGAACTGTTTTTT	CATEREGDEELFF
NA	TRBJ1-5	many	TRBV20-1	TGCAGTGCTAGGGAAGGGGCAAGCAATCAGCCCCAGCATTTT	CSAREGASNQPQHF
NA	TRBJ1-2	many	TRBV15	TGTGCCACCAGCACCCCAGGCACTAACTATGGCTACACCTTC	CATSTPGTNYGYTF
TRBD1	TRBJ1-1	few	TRBV18	TGTGCCAGCTCACGTGAGGGACAGGGGAACACTGAAGCTTTCTTT	CASSREGQGNTEAFF
NA	TRBJ2-2	NA	TRBV15	TGTGCTTCCAGGAAGCGGTCCGGGGAGCTGTTTTTT	CASRKRSGELFF
TRBD1	TRBJ2-3	NA	TRBV7-9	TGTGCCGTGGAACCGGGACAGGGTACAGATACGCAGTATTTT	CAVEPGQGTDTQYF
NA	TRBJ1-2	many	TRBV27	TGTGCCAGCAGACCACGGATCAACTATGGCTACACCTTC	CASRPRINYGYTF
NA	TRBJ2-1	many	TRBV5-1	TGCGCCAGCAGCTTTCGTGATAGCTCCTACAATGAGCAGTTCTTC	CASSFRDSSYNEQFF
NA	TRBJ2-1	few	TRBV29-1	TGCAGTGCGGGACCTCAAGTCTACAATGAGCAGTTCTTC	CSAGPQVYNEQFF
NA	TRBJ1-5	few	TRBV10-3	TGTGCCATCAGTGATTGGGCTGGGAATCAGCCCCAGCATTTT	CAISDWAGNQPQHF
NA	TRBJ2-1	few	TRBV20-1	TGCAGTGCTAGAGGAAATCGCGGAAGGAGCTACAATGAGCAGTTCTTC	CSARGNRGRSYNEQFF
NA	TRBJ1-5	NA	TRBV10-3	TGTGCCATCAGTGATACTGAAGACCAGCCCCAGCATTTT	CAISDTEDQPQHF